These T cell receptor beta chains were read from a single sample in a study of blood T cell repertoires in COVID-19. The table came from immunoSEQ multiplex PCR; TCRdb's copy has only in-frame clones and leaves some out. The sample lists about 160,000 clones; approximately 77% were seen once. What was sequenced was peripheral blood. These receptors originate from a woman aged 80 or over with active or convalescent COVID-19. The CDR3 runs from the conserved cysteine through the conserved F or W. D genes are given only for firm matches. Expanded clones get a size class; other rows say once, few or many, or leave the size out.

size,J,D,V,DNA,CDR3
once,TRBJ2-2,-,TRBV11-3,TGTGCCAGCAGCTTAGTGAGCGGAGTGAACACCGGGGAGCTGTTTTTT,CASSLVSGVNTGELFF
-,TRBJ2-1,TRBD1,TRBV19,TGTGCCAGTAATCCAGGGACAGGGGTCGTAGACTCATACAATGAGCAGTTCTTC,CASNPGTGVVDSYNEQFF
-,TRBJ2-1,-,TRBV7-9,TGTGCCAGCAGCTTAGATTGGGCTAGCGATGAGCAGTTCTTC,CASSLDWASDEQFF
-,TRBJ1-2,-,TRBV18,TGTGCCAGCTCACCAACCAGGTTAGACTATGGCTACACCTTC,CASSPTRLDYGYTF
-,TRBJ1-4,-,TRBV4-1,TGCGCCAGCAGCCAAGAGGGTACAGGGGAAAAACTGTTTTTT,CASSQEGTGEKLFF
-,TRBJ2-1,-,TRBV19,TGTGCCAGTACCTCCAGGGACACGAGCTCCTACAATGAGCAGTTCTTC,CASTSRDTSSYNEQFF
-,TRBJ2-1,TRBD2,TRBV5-8,TGTGCCAGCAGCTTGGAACTAGCGGCGGCCTACAATGAGCAGTTCTTC,CASSLELAAAYNEQFF
-,TRBJ1-4,TRBD1,TRBV15,TGTGCCACCAGCAGAGATAGGGCAGGGGGAAGTGAAAAACTGTTTTTT,CATSRDRAGGSEKLFF
-,TRBJ1-2,-,TRBV6-5,TGTGCCAGCAGTTACTCGGGGCCAGCACTCTATGGCTACACCTTC,CASSYSGPALYGYTF
few,TRBJ1-2,TRBD1,TRBV12-3/TRBV12-4,TGTGCCAGCAGCCTACAGGGGGCGTATGGCTACACCTTC,CASSLQGAYGYTF
-,TRBJ2-1,TRBD1,TRBV6-4,TGTGCCAGCAGTGTCGTCGCTGGGGACAGGGGGCAGAATGAGCAGTTCTTC,CASSVVAGDRGQNEQFF
-,TRBJ2-1,-,TRBV24-1,TGTGCCACCAGTGATTTGGCTGCGGGGGCGAGGGGCAATGAGCAGTTCTTC,CATSDLAAGARGNEQFF
-,TRBJ1-6,-,TRBV5-4,TGTGCCAGCAGCATCGACATCGATAATTCACCCCTCCACTTT,CASSIDIDNSPLHF
-,TRBJ1-1,-,TRBV5-4,TGTGCCAGCAGCTTGCAGGGTTTGGGCACTGAAGCTTTCTTT,CASSLQGLGTEAFF
-,TRBJ2-1,TRBD1,TRBV11-2,TGTGCCAGCAGCTTCGAACAGGGGATCCCCTCGCGAGGCCATGAGCAGTTCTTC,CASSFEQGIPSRGHEQFF
-,TRBJ1-1,-,TRBV5-1,TGCGCCAGCAGCTTAGGGCAGGGGTACACTGAAGCTTTCTTT,CASSLGQGYTEAFF
-,TRBJ2-4,TRBD1,TRBV7-9,TGTGCCAGCAGCTTACAGGGGGCAGCCAAAAACATTCAGTACTTC,CASSLQGAAKNIQYF
-,TRBJ1-6,TRBD1,TRBV28,TGTGCCAGCAGTCCCCTGAGACAGGGGTCCTATAATTCACCCCTCCACTTT,CASSPLRQGSYNSPLHF
-,TRBJ1-1,-,TRBV10-1,TGCGCCAGCAGTGAGGCGGGGATGGAGACTGAAGCTTTCTTT,CASSEAGMETEAFF
-,TRBJ2-7,TRBD2,TRBV7-9,TGTGCCAGCAGCTTAGGTGTCGGGAGGAATATCCCTGAGCAGTACTTC,CASSLGVGRNIPEQYF
-,TRBJ1-1,-,TRBV6-5,TGTGCCAGCAGCCTCAAAGGGGGCACTGAAGCTTTCTTT,CASSLKGGTEAFF
few,TRBJ1-3,-,TRBV20-1,TGCAGTGCTAGTTATCAGGGGTCTGGAAACACCATATATTTT,CSASYQGSGNTIYF
-,TRBJ1-2,-,TRBV5-1,TGCGCCAGCAGCTTGGAAGGGGAGGGCTATGGCTACACCTTC,CASSLEGEGYGYTF
-,TRBJ1-1,-,TRBV11-1,TGTGCCAGCAGCTTAGACAGGAGCATGAACACTGAAGCTTTCTTT,CASSLDRSMNTEAFF
-,TRBJ2-3,TRBD2,TRBV12-3/TRBV12-4,TGTGCCAGCAGCCCGGTGACTAGCGACACGCAGTATTTT,CASSPVTSDTQYF
-,TRBJ2-1,-,TRBV5-4,TGTGCCAGCAGCCTCCAGGGAAGACCCGCATTCAATGAGCAGTTCTTC,CASSLQGRPAFNEQFF
-,TRBJ2-5,-,TRBV7-2,TGTGCCAGCAGCTTAGTTAGGGGAGAGACCCAGTACTTC,CASSLVRGETQYF